This T cell receptor beta chain was identified during a study of identical twins. V lost 3 bases and J lost 4, with 9 bases in between. The CDR3 is 13 residues long. One entry per CDR3 protein results from TCRdb running MiXCR on the 5' RACE reads. The profile shows roughly 720,000 distinct CDR3 sequences, roughly 18% of them singletons. These data are also associated with another study on T cells expressing NK-cell markers.

Sequencing input: PBMCs. The J gene is TRBJ2-5, the V gene TRBV12-3 or TRBV12-4; D remains unclear. This receptor was obtained from a woman aged 18 to 35 in good health. This chain's CDR3 is CASSLISRETQYF. The DNA of the CDR3 is TGTGCCAGCAGTTTGATTAGCCGAGAGACCCAGTACTTC.